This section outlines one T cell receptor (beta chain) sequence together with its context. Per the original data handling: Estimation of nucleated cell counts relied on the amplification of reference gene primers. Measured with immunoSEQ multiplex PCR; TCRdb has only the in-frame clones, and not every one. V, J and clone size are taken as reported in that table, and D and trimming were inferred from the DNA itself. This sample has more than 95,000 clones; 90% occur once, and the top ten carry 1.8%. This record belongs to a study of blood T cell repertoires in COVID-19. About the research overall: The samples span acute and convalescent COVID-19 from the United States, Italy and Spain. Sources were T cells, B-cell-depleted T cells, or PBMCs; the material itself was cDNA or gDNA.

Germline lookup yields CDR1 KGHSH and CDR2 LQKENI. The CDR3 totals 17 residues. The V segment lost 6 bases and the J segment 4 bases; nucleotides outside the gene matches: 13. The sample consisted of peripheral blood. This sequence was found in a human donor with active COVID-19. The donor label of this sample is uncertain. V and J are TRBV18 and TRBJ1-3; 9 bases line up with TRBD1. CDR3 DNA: TGTGCCAGCTCCCTCCAACCAACAGGGGGCAAAGGAAACACCATATATTTT. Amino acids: CASSLQPTGGKGNTIYF.